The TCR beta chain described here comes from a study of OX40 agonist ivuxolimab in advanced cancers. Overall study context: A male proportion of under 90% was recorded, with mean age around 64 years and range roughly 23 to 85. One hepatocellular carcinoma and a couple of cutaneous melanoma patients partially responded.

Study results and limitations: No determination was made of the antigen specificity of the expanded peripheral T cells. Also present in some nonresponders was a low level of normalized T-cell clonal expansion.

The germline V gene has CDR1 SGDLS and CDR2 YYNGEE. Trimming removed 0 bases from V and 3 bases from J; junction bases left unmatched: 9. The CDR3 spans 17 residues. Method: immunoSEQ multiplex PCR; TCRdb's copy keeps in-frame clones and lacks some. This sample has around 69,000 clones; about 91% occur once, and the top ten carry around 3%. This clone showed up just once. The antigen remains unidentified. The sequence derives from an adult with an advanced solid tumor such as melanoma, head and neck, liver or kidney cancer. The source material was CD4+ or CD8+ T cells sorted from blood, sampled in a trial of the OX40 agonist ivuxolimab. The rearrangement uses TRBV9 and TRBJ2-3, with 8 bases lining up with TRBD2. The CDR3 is CASSVAPVAGTTDTQYF. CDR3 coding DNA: TGTGCCAGCAGCGTAGCCCCAGTAGCGGGAACAACAGATACGCAGTATTTT.